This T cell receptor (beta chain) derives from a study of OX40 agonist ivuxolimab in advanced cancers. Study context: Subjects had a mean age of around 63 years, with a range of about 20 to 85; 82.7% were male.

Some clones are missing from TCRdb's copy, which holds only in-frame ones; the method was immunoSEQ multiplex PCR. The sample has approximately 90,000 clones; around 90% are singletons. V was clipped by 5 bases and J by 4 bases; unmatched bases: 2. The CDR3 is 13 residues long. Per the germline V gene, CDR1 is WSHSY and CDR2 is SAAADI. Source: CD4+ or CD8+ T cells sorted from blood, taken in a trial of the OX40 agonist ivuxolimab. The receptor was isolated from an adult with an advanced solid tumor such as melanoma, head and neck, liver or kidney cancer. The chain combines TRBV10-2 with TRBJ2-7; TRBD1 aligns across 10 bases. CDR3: CASSRDRGYEQYF. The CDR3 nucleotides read TGCGCCAGCAGTAGGGACAGGGGATACGAGCAGTACTTC.